The 20 T cell receptor beta chains presented below share a single source sample, sequenced in a study of blood T cell repertoires in COVID-19. Clones were read by immunoSEQ multiplex PCR, and TCRdb kept only the in-frame ones, dropping some. The repertoire holds about 59,000 clones, approximately 79% seen once, with under 3.5% in the top ten. Sequenced material: peripheral blood. These receptors came from a man in his 60s with acute or convalescent COVID-19.

The V gene is TRBV4-3, the J gene TRBJ2-1; TRBD2 might be the D (6 bases). V lost 4 bases to trimming and J lost 8 bases, with 15 bases between them. CDR3 size: 14 residues. CDR1 and CDR2 from the germline V gene are LGHNA and YSLEER. CDR3 residues: CASSRGSEGYEQFF. In DNA, the CDR3 is TGCGCCAGCAGCCGGGGATCGGAGGGCTATGAGCAGTTCTTC.

The rearrangement uses TRBV2 and TRBJ2-1; 9 nucleotides line up with TRBD1. This CDR3 has 13 residues. Germline CDR1 is SNHLY and CDR2 is FYNNEI. V shed 8 bases, J shed 8 bases, and the junction held 7 bases outside the gene matches. The chain's CDR3 is CASPTGGVHEQFF. As DNA, the CDR3 is TGTGCCAGCCCGACAGGGGGGGTACATGAGCAGTTCTTC. Based on the CDR3 plus reference TRBV2 and TRBJ2-1, the full variable domain is EPEVTQTPSHQVTQMGQEVILRCVPISNHLYFYWYRQILGQKVEFLVSFYNNEISEKSEIFDDQFSVERPDGSNFTLKIRSTKLEDSAMYFCASPTGGVHEQFFGPGTRLTVL.

The chain combines TRBV7-9 with TRBJ2-5; D might be TRBD1 (5 bases). The V and J ends lost 1 base and 3 bases respectively, with 12 bases between them. CDR3 length equals 15 residues. Germline V lookup: CDR1 SEHNR, CDR2 FQNEAQ (reference sequence). CDR3 nucleotides: TGTGCCAGCAGCTTAGTTTGGGGCAGTGAAGAGACCCAGTACTTC. It specifies CASSLVWGSEETQYF.

The chain combines TRBV18 with TRBJ1-2; 7 bases are a match to TRBD1. This CDR3 spans 14 amino acids. Losses at the gene ends were 4 bases for V and 7 bases for J; bases not matched to a gene: 9. Germline V gene lookup returns CDR1 KGHSH and CDR2 LQKENI. This chain's CDR3 is CASSRGADRAGYTF. The CDR3 nucleotides read TGTGCCAGCTCACGGGGGGCTGACAGGGCTGGCTACACCTTC. Based on the CDR3 plus reference TRBV18 and TRBJ1-2, the full variable domain is NAGVMQNPRHLVRRRGQEARLRCSPMKGHSHVYWYRQLPEEGLKFMVYLQKENIIDESGMPKERFSAEFPKEGPSILRIQQVVRGDSAAYFCASSRGADRAGYTFGSGTRLTVV.

J is TRBJ2-7 and V is TRBV6-6; TRBD2 might be the D (6 bases). CDR3 length: 13 amino acids. The germline gives CDR1 MNHNY, CDR2 SVGAGI (reference sequence). V shed 4 bases and J shed 6 bases, with 13 bases lying between them. CDR3 sequence reads: CASSWGFGGEQYF. The DNA for the CDR3 is TGTGCCAGCAGTTGGGGCTTCGGGGGCGAGCAGTACTTC.

The rearrangement links TRBV27 to TRBJ2-7, with 8 nucleotides matching TRBD2. The V gene's germline CDR1 is MNHEY and CDR2 SMNVEV (reference sequence). There are 15 residues in the CDR3. With V trimmed by 0 bases and J by 3 bases, 4 bases remained unmatched. For the CDR3, the DNA is TGTGCCAGCAGTTTATCGGGACTAGGAAACTACGAGCAGTACTTC. Translation gives CASSLSGLGNYEQYF.

This chain links TRBV27 with TRBJ2-5; D call uncertain. Germline CDR1 reads MNHEY; CDR2 reads SMNVEV (reference sequence). Trimming stripped 3 bases from V and 0 bases from J, with 8 bases between. CDR3 length: 14 residues. The DNA of the CDR3 is TGTGCCAGCAGTTTTGCAGTGTACCAAGAGACCCAGTACTTC. Translated: CASSFAVYQETQYF.

V is TRBV29-1 and J is TRBJ2-5, with D possibly matching TRBD1 (5 bases). This CDR3 is built from 12 residues. Germline V gene sequence: CDR1 SQVTM, CDR2 ANQGSEA. Trimming left V 7 bases short and J 5 bases short, with 14 bases between. CDR3: CSAEQGRETQYF. The CDR3 region has the DNA TGCAGCGCCGAGCAGGGAAGGGAGACCCAGTACTTC.

The V gene is TRBV18, the J gene TRBJ2-7; tentatively, D is TRBD2 (6 bases). The V gene lost 3 bases and the J gene lost 7 bases, with 16 bases spanning the gap. CDR3 length equals 14 residues. Germline values: CDR1 KGHSH, CDR2 LQKENI. The CDR3 DNA sequence: TGTGCCAGCTCACCGGGTTTCGGGGGTGAAGAGCAGTACTTC. Its translation is CASSPGFGGEEQYF.

This clone was found once. The V and J genes are TRBV20-1 and TRBJ2-1, with D tentatively TRBD2 (5 bases). The CDR3 totals 11 residues. Per the germline V gene, CDR1 is DFQATT and CDR2 is SNEGSKA (reference sequence). V lost 4 bases and J lost 7, with 8 bases in between. CDR3 bases: TGCAGTGCTATTGGGGAGAATGAGCAGTTCTTC. Encoded protein: CSAIGENEQFF.

In its sample, this clone was seen a few times. V gene TRBV6-6 combines with J gene TRBJ1-1; D is undetermined. Trimming shortened V by 8 bases and J by 1 base, and 14 bases separated the two germline ends. The CDR3 runs to 14 residues. The germline gives CDR1 MNHNY, CDR2 SVGAGI (reference sequence). The CDR3 sequence: CASRSKLSNTEAFF. The CDR3 DNA reads as TGTGCCAGCCGGTCGAAACTTTCGAACACTGAAGCTTTCTTT.

This sequence joins TRBV27 and TRBJ1-5; D may be TRBD1 (6 bases). Germline assignment: CDR1 MNHEY and CDR2 SMNVEV (reference sequence). V shed 7 bases and J shed 1 base, with 11 bases lying between them. This CDR3 spans 14 amino acids. Here the CDR3 DNA reads TGTGCCAGCACTAAGGGGGGGAGCAATCAGCCCCAGCATTTT. It specifies CASTKGGSNQPQHF.

The chain employs TRBV2 and TRBJ2-4, with TRBD1 as a possible D gene (6 bases). The germline gives CDR1 SNHLY, CDR2 FYNNEI. Trimming took 3 bases from V and 1 from J, leaving 7 bases between them. The CDR3 is 14 amino acids. CDR3 coding DNA: TGTGCCAGCAGTGAGGGGGCGGCCAAAAACATTCAGTACTTC. It codes for CASSEGAAKNIQYF.

The chain links TRBV3-1 (or the pseudogene TRBV3-2) to TRBJ1-1; no reliable D call. CDR3 length: 15 residues. CDR1 and CDR2 (germline): LGHDT, YNNKEL (reference sequence). V shed 3 bases and J shed 1 base, with 12 bases lying between them. In DNA form, the CDR3 reads TGTGCCAGCAGCCACGAGTTACCTGAGAACACTGAAGCTTTCTTT. Amino acids: CASSHELPENTEAFF.

The V gene is TRBV29-1, the J gene TRBJ2-1, with D possibly matching TRBD2 (5 bases). Trimming removed 2 bases from V and 0 bases from J, with 11 bases in between. This CDR3 has 15 residues. Germline CDR1 reads SQVTM; CDR2 reads ANQGSEA. The CDR3 bases are TGCAGCGTTGAACCTCCACGGGGCTCCTACAATGAGCAGTTCTTC. This translates into CSVEPPRGSYNEQFF.

V usage is TRBV4-3 and J usage is TRBJ1-4; tentatively, D is TRBD1 (5 bases). Germline values: CDR1 LGHNA, CDR2 YSLEER. Trimming shortened V by 1 base and J by 3 bases, and 12 bases separated the two germline ends. This CDR3 contains 16 residues. The CDR3 protein is CASSQGGGMSNEKLFF. CDR3 DNA sequence: TGCGCCAGCAGCCAAGGGGGGGGGATGTCTAATGAAAAACTGTTTTTT.

The chain links TRBV27 to TRBJ1-2; 11 bases are shared with TRBD1. Germline V gene data show CDR1 as MNHEY and CDR2 as SMNVEV (reference sequence). The CDR3 extends over 13 amino acids. V lost 8 bases to trimming and J lost 7 bases; unmatched junction nucleotides: 6. CDR3 coding DNA: TGTGCCAGCCGCTGGGGGACAGGGGGTGGCTACACCTTC. Translated: CASRWGTGGGYTF.

The chain combines TRBV30 with TRBJ1-4; 9 bases line up with TRBD1. Per germline, CDR1 GTSNPN and CDR2 SVGIG (reference sequence). CDR3 size: 15 residues. The junction had 12 bases not matched to a gene; V was cut back by 5 bases and J by 8 bases. The CDR3 spells CAWVPGDRVREKLFF. CDR3 coding DNA: TGTGCCTGGGTCCCTGGGGACAGGGTGCGGGAAAAACTGTTTTTT.

The gene calls are TRBV20-1 and TRBJ2-5; no clear D. Germline lookup yields CDR1 DFQATT and CDR2 SNEGSKA (reference sequence). V lost 5 bases to trimming and J lost 6 bases, with 10 bases between them. This CDR3 has 11 residues. The CDR3 here is CSAELGQTQYF. CDR3 sequence (DNA): TGCAGTGCTGAGCTCGGTCAGACCCAGTACTTC.

The V call is TRBV18, the J call TRBJ1-3; D is uncertain. The CDR3 contains 16 residues. V lost 3 bases, J lost 0 bases, and 12 bases lay in between. Germline lookup yields CDR1 KGHSH and CDR2 LQKENI. CDR3 nucleotides: TGTGCCAGCTCACCCGAGGGCAGCGGCTCTGGAAACACCATATATTTT. Its translation: CASSPEGSGSGNTIYF.